One sample yielded the 26 T cell receptor beta chains listed below, sequenced in a study of monozygotic twins with inflammatory bowel disease. From the 5' RACE reads, TCRdb lists one entry per CDR3 protein and no DNA. The sample has about 160,000 distinct CDR3 sequences; the top ten hold 6.5% to 9%. Sequenced: blood. The receptor source for this set is a human donor with ulcerative colitis or Crohn's disease, or a healthy co-twin of an affected twin (not recorded which).

This chain connects TRBV10-3 to TRBJ1-4; no DNA is available, so the TRBD1 call from TCRdb remains unchecked. The CDR3 totals 14 residues. Germline assignment: CDR1 ENHRY and CDR2 SYGVKD. The CDR3 loop is CAIRSQGINEKLFF.

The CDR3 sequence is CSAKKGRQGGDNEQFF. V gene TRBV20-1 combines with J gene TRBJ2-1; the TCRdb D gene call, TRBD1, has no DNA to confirm it. The germline CDR1 and CDR2 sequences are DFQATT and SNEGSKA (reference sequence). The CDR3 has 16 residues.

V gene TRBV6-4 combines with J gene TRBJ2-3; TCRdb reports TRBD1, a call that lacks DNA to check it against. The germline gives CDR1 MRHNA, CDR2 SNTAGT. The CDR3 sequence is 14 residues long. The CDR3 loop is CASSEGQGKDTQYF.

V and J are TRBV30 and TRBJ1-5; TCRdb lists TRBD1, though no DNA is available to test this call. The germline gives CDR1 GTSNPN, CDR2 SVGIG (reference sequence). The CDR3 totals 13 residues. This chain's CDR3 is CAWRQGNNQPQHF.

This sequence joins TRBV7-3 and TRBJ2-1; absent DNA, TCRdb's TRBD2 call cannot be checked. The CDR3 length is 18 residues. Germline-derived CDR1 and CDR2 are SGHTA and FQGTGA. CDR3: CASSLKASGRARSHEQFF.

The V and J genes are TRBV9 and TRBJ2-5; TCRdb gives TRBD2 as the D gene, but with no DNA this cannot be confirmed. Germline V lookup: CDR1 SGDLS, CDR2 YYNGEE. This CDR3 has 15 amino acids. The CDR3 is CASSVGGSSQETQYF.

V gene TRBV29-1 combines with J gene TRBJ1-2; TCRdb reports TRBD1, a call that lacks DNA to check it against. This CDR3 is built from 12 residues. CDR1 and CDR2 (germline): SQVTM, ANQGSEA. The CDR3 sequence: CSTREGIGGYTF.

The rearrangement uses TRBV5-1 and TRBJ2-7; TCRdb indicates TRBD2, and absent DNA this call remains unverified. The CDR3 runs to 17 residues. Germline CDR1 and CDR2: SGHRS and YFSETQ. The CDR3 here is CASSLRTSGREGYEQYF.

The V call is TRBV3-1, the J call TRBJ2-1. The germline gives CDR1 LGHDT, CDR2 YNNKEL (reference sequence). The CDR3 extends over 12 amino acids. CDR3 residues: CASSQDRSGPFF.

This chain links TRBV25-1 with TRBJ1-1. CDR1 and CDR2 (germline): MGHDK, SYGVNS. This CDR3 region has 11 residues. CDR3 sequence reads: CASNENTEAFF.

The chain carries TRBV7-2 and TRBJ1-2; the TCRdb call, TRBD1, lacks DNA for checking. Germline-derived CDR1 and CDR2 are SGHTA and FQGNSA. The CDR3 extends over 15 amino acids. The CDR3 sequence: CASSLGQKSSYGYTF.

The chain couples TRBV12-3 or TRBV12-4 to TRBJ2-4. The CDR3 runs 16 residues. The CDR3 sequence is CASSAEQTLAKNIQYF.

The V gene is TRBV13, the J gene TRBJ2-1; with no DNA, the TCRdb D assignment of TRBD1 cannot be verified. Germline V lookup: CDR1 PRHDT, CDR2 FYEKMQ (reference sequence). The CDR3 length is 14 residues. The CDR3 is CASSSTYNRDEQFF.

V and J are TRBV7-2 and TRBJ2-7; the D gene TCRdb calls, TRBD2, cannot be checked with no DNA. CDR3 size: 15 residues. Germline V gene lookup returns CDR1 SGHTA and CDR2 FQGNSA. This CDR3 is CASSPRISDSYEQYF.

This chain uses TRBV2 with TRBJ2-1; the D gene TCRdb calls, TRBD2, cannot be checked with no DNA. CDR1 is SNHLY and CDR2 is FYNNEI in the germline V gene. The CDR3 is made up of 15 amino acids. This CDR3 is CASSETSGTGNEQFF.

The rearrangement joins TRBV20-1 to TRBJ2-7; the D call of TRBD2 rests on TCRdb alone, since no DNA is present to check it. The CDR3 has 14 residues. The germline CDR1 and CDR2 sequences are DFQATT and SNEGSKA (reference sequence). The CDR3 sequence: CSAREEEGGYEQYF.

V is TRBV12-3 or TRBV12-4 and J is TRBJ1-2; TCRdb lists TRBD1, though no DNA is available to test this call. This CDR3 is 13 amino acids long. Here the CDR3 reads CASSPGQGRGYTF.

The rearrangement joins TRBV11-1 to TRBJ2-7; absent DNA, TCRdb's TRBD1 call cannot be checked. CDR3 length: 14 residues. Germline values: CDR1 SGHAT, CDR2 FQDESV (reference sequence). CDR3 protein: CASNRTNQAYEQYF.

The V call is TRBV10-3, the J call TRBJ1-2. This CDR3 contains 11 residues. Germline V lookup: CDR1 ENHRY, CDR2 SYGVKD. Here the CDR3 reads CAISAANGYTF.

J is TRBJ2-5 and V is TRBV24-1; TCRdb's assignment of TRBD2 cannot be checked, as there is no DNA. The CDR3 contains 21 residues. CDR1 and CDR2 from the germline V gene are KGHDR and SFDVKD. The CDR3 loop is CATSDPATSGRIMDGGETQYF.

This chain links TRBV9 with TRBJ2-1; TCRdb's D call of TRBD1 is untestable without DNA. The CDR3 loop spans 15 amino acids. CDR1 SGDLS and CDR2 YYNGEE come from the germline V gene. CDR3 sequence reads: CASSVLGQGLNEQFF.

This chain uses TRBV24-1 with TRBJ2-1; the D gene TCRdb calls, TRBD1, cannot be checked with no DNA. Germline loops: CDR1 KGHDR, CDR2 SFDVKD. This CDR3 has 14 residues. CDR3: CATSDPRRASEQFF.

The chain recombines TRBV7-9 with TRBJ2-7; TCRdb returns TRBD1, unconfirmable since there is no DNA. This CDR3 comprises 15 residues. Germline CDR1 reads SEHNR; CDR2 reads FQNEAQ (reference sequence). The CDR3 loop is CASSLTGGEVDEQYF.

The CDR3 reads CSAIAGGPYNEQFF. The rearrangement uses TRBV20-1 and TRBJ2-1; TCRdb returns TRBD2, unconfirmable since there is no DNA. CDR3 size: 14 residues. CDR1 is DFQATT and CDR2 is SNEGSKA in the germline V gene (reference sequence).

V usage is TRBV27 and J usage is TRBJ1-5; TCRdb outputs TRBD1, but without DNA this stays unchecked. The CDR3 runs 15 residues. The germline CDR1 and CDR2 sequences are MNHEY and SMNVEV (reference sequence). The CDR3 here is CASRHRGQSNQPQHF.

The V call is TRBV5-5, the J call TRBJ2-7; TCRdb picks TRBD1, but there is no DNA to check that call. Looked up from germline, CDR1 is SGHKS and CDR2 is YYEKEE (reference sequence). This CDR3 spans 15 amino acids. The CDR3 reads CASSKEQGSWDEQYF.